These 21 T cell receptor beta chains originate from one sample sequenced in a study of blood T cell repertoires in COVID-19. Profiled with immunoSEQ multiplex PCR; TCRdb holds only in-frame clones, not every one. The data hold about 140,000 clones, with around 82% observed a single time. Source material: PBMCs or T cells enriched from blood (not recorded which). Receptors originate from a man between 40 and 49 years old with acute COVID-19.

V usage is TRBV19 and J usage is TRBJ1-4, with a possible D match to TRBD1 (6 bases). There are 16 residues in the CDR3. V lost 4 bases and J lost 0, with 12 bases in between. Per the germline V gene, CDR1 is LNHDA and CDR2 is SQIVND (reference sequence). CDR3 sequence (DNA): TGTGCCAGTAGTACCACTCGGACAGCAACTAATGAAAAACTGTTTTTT. Translated, it gives CASSTTRTATNEKLFF.

This clone has just a few counts. The CDR3 bases are TGTGCCAGCAGACCGGGACAACCCAATCAGCCCCAGCATTTT. This sequence encodes CASRPGQPNQPQHF. This chain uses TRBV28 with TRBJ1-5, with D possibly TRBD1 on 6 matching bases. The CDR3 runs to 14 residues. With 6 bases removed from V and 3 bases from J, the gap between germline ends came to 12 bases. From germline, CDR1 is MDHEN and CDR2 SYDVKM. Supplemented by reference TRBV28 and TRBJ1-5, the full variable domain reads DVKVTQSSRYLVKRTGEKVFLECVQDMDHENMFWYRQDPGLGLRLIYFSYDVKMKEKGDIPEGYSVSREKKERFSLILESASTNQTSMYLCASRPGQPNQPQHFGDGTRLSIL.

This rearrangement joins TRBV7-2 to TRBJ2-5, with D uncertain. The CDR3 loop spans 13 amino acids. CDR1 is SGHTA, CDR2 FQGNSA, per germline. V was cut by 1 base and J by 5 bases, with 8 bases left in between. The CDR3 DNA reads TGTGCCAGCAGCTTAGGACTTCGGGAGACCCAGTACTTC. Amino acid sequence: CASSLGLRETQYF.

The chain combines TRBV27 with TRBJ1-4; perhaps TRBD1 as D (6 bases). The CDR3 runs to 14 residues. Trimming shortened V by 5 bases and J by 9 bases, and 16 bases separated the two germline ends. Germline V gene sequence: CDR1 MNHEY, CDR2 SMNVEV (reference sequence). DNA for the CDR3: TGTGCCAGCAGTCTGGGGACACCGGATAAAAAACTGTTTTTT. It codes for CASSLGTPDKKLFF.

V gene TRBV5-1 combines with J gene TRBJ2-1; 12 nucleotides agree with TRBD2. The CDR3 runs 15 residues. Germline trimming cut 4 bases from V and 7 bases from J; bases unmatched to any gene: 6. Per germline, CDR1 SGHRS and CDR2 YFSETQ. CDR3 sequence reads: CASSPSGGARNEQFF. CDR3 bases: TGCGCCAGCAGCCCTAGCGGGGGGGCCAGGAATGAGCAGTTCTTC.

V and J are TRBV12-5 and TRBJ2-3, with D uncertain. The V end was cut by 1 base, the J end by 7 bases, with 9 bases between. CDR1 is LGHNT, CDR2 FRNRAP, per germline. The CDR3 has 13 amino acids. The CDR3 is CASGLAPQNTQYF. The CDR3 DNA reads TGTGCTAGTGGTTTGGCCCCTCAGAATACGCAGTATTTT.

The rearrangement links TRBV2 to TRBJ2-5; D possibly corresponds to TRBD1 (6 bases). From germline, CDR1 is SNHLY and CDR2 FYNNEI. The V end was cut by 5 bases, the J end by 3 bases, with 13 bases between. This CDR3 comprises 14 residues. CDR3 residues: CASSLEAGEETQYF. The CDR3, as DNA: TGTGCCAGCAGTCTCGAGGCAGGGGAAGAGACCCAGTACTTC.

This rearrangement joins TRBV7-2 to TRBJ2-7, with D uncertain. V shed 4 bases and J shed 0 bases, with 10 bases lying between them. CDR1 and CDR2 (germline): SGHTA, FQGNSA. This CDR3 comprises 14 residues. CDR3 coding DNA: TGTGCCAGCAGCTCCTACACGGGCTCCTACGAGCAGTACTTC. It translates to CASSSYTGSYEQYF.

The J gene is TRBJ1-2, the V gene TRBV29-1; D not certain. Germline assignment: CDR1 SQVTM and CDR2 ANQGSEA. Trimming pared 4 bases from V and 5 bases from J, leaving 14 bases between. The CDR3 extends over 13 amino acids. This CDR3 is CSVVDVIGYGYTF. The CDR3 DNA follows: TGCAGCGTTGTGGATGTCATCGGGTATGGCTACACCTTC.

The gene calls are TRBV7-2 and TRBJ1-1; D is ambiguous. CDR1 SGHTA and CDR2 FQGNSA come from the germline V gene. The CDR3 is 14 amino acids. Trimming stripped 5 bases from V and 5 bases from J, with 15 bases between. The CDR3 spells CASSLIGGRTEAFF. The DNA of the CDR3 is TGTGCCAGCAGCCTGATCGGCGGCCGGACTGAAGCTTTCTTT. Supplemented by reference TRBV7-2 and TRBJ1-1, the full variable domain reads GAGVSQSPSNKVTEKGKDVELRCDPISGHTALYWYRQSLGQGLEFLIYFQGNSAPDKSGLPSDRFSAERTGGSVSTLTIQRTQQEDSAVYLCASSLIGGRTEAFFGQGTRLTVV.

The chain links TRBV5-1 to TRBJ1-5; a weak D match, TRBD1 (6 bases). The CDR3 sequence is 13 residues long. Trimming pared 1 base from V and 6 bases from J, leaving 8 bases between. From germline, CDR1 is SGHRS and CDR2 YFSETQ. In DNA, the CDR3 is TGCGCCAGCAGCTTGCAACAGGGTCAGCCCCAGCATTTT. The encoded protein is CASSLQQGQPQHF.

The genes are TRBV5-6 and TRBJ1-2, with 8 bases that match TRBD1. This CDR3 is 14 amino acids long. Germline CDR1 reads SGHDT; CDR2 reads YYEEEE. V shed 2 bases, J shed 7 bases, and the junction held 7 bases outside the gene matches. The CDR3 loop reads CASSLGQGAIGYTF. The CDR3 DNA follows: TGTGCCAGCAGCTTAGGACAGGGAGCTATTGGCTACACCTTC. The variable domain in full, completed from reference TRBV5-6 and TRBJ1-2, reads DAGVTQSPTHLIKTRGQQVTLRCSPKSGHDTVSWYQQALGQGPQFIFQYYEEEERQRGNFPDRFSGHQFPNYSSELNVNALLLGDSALYLCASSLGQGAIGYTFGSGTRLTVV.

CDR3 in amino acids: CASSSKPGQGASFDEQFF. The CDR3 DNA follows: TGTGCCAGCAGTTCTAAACCGGGACAGGGTGCCTCTTTCGATGAGCAGTTCTTC. This chain connects TRBV2 to TRBJ2-1; 9 bases fit TRBD1. Germline assignment: CDR1 SNHLY and CDR2 FYNNEI. The CDR3 length is 18 residues. V was pared by 5 bases and J by 8 bases, with 19 bases of the junction left unmatched.

As DNA, the CDR3 is TGCGCCAGCAGCCAACAGGGTTTGTACAATGAGCAGTTCTTC. The encoded protein is CASSQQGLYNEQFF. The rearrangement joins TRBV4-3 to TRBJ2-1, with D possibly matching TRBD1 (5 bases). The germline gives CDR1 LGHNA, CDR2 YSLEER. The CDR3 totals 14 residues. V was pared by 2 bases and J by 4 bases, with 9 bases between.

This chain uses TRBV6-5 with TRBJ1-1; D is uncertain. This CDR3 contains 11 residues. Trimming shortened V by 8 bases and J by 5 bases, and 9 bases separated the two germline ends. CDR1 and CDR2 (germline): MNHEY, SVGAGI. The CDR3 is CASVTGTEAFF. Here the CDR3 DNA reads TGTGCCAGCGTGACGGGAACTGAAGCTTTCTTT.

Ten or more counts support this clone. The chain uses TRBV9 and TRBJ2-1, with 9 bases that match TRBD2. Germline V gives CDR1 SGDLS, CDR2 YYNGEE. The CDR3 contains 14 residues. V lost 2 bases, J lost 5 bases, and 2 bases stayed unmatched. The CDR3 nucleotides read TGTGCCAGCAGCGTCGCTAGCGGGGACAATGAGCAGTTCTTC. Translating gives CASSVASGDNEQFF.

The CDR3 sequence: CASSLRQGSYEQYF. The CDR3 DNA reads TGTGCCAGCAGTTTAAGACAGGGATCCTACGAGCAGTACTTC. The chain couples TRBV28 to TRBJ2-7, with 7 bases matching TRBD1. Germline V lookup: CDR1 MDHEN, CDR2 SYDVKM. V trimming: 2 bases; J trimming: 1 base; junction bases outside the gene matches: 2. This CDR3 is 14 amino acids long.

This clone was detected once. The V and J genes are TRBV28 and TRBJ1-3; 8 bases align to TRBD1. CDR1 and CDR2 from the germline V gene are MDHEN and SYDVKM. The J segment lost 3 bases and the V segment lost 5 bases, leaving 6 bases of the junction unmatched. This CDR3 spans 15 amino acids. The CDR3 DNA is TGTGCCAGCAGTCTACCTGACAGGGGTGGAAACACCATATATTTT. It translates to CASSLPDRGGNTIYF.

This clone was counted a few times. The rearrangement joins TRBV10-3 to TRBJ2-2; no clear D gene. Germline CDR1 is ENHRY and CDR2 is SYGVKD. The CDR3 is made up of 15 amino acids. Deletions cut 0 bases from V and 1 base from J, with 6 bases between. The CDR3 sequence is CAISESTKNTGELFF. As DNA, the CDR3 is TGTGCCATCAGTGAGTCGACAAAGAACACCGGGGAGCTGTTTTTT.

This clone was detected only a few times. V and J are TRBV7-2 and TRBJ2-7; TRBD1 agrees at 9 bases. V dropped 5 bases and J dropped 4; count of bases not matched to a gene: 9. CDR3 length: 15 residues. CDR1 is SGHTA and CDR2 is FQGNSA in the germline V gene. CDR3 amino acids: CASSVSWDREYEQYF. The CDR3 DNA follows: TGTGCCAGCAGCGTCAGCTGGGACAGGGAGTACGAGCAGTACTTC.

The chain is built from TRBV9 and TRBJ2-3; possible D gene TRBD1, 6 bases. Trimming took off 5 bases at V and 7 bases at J, with 17 bases between the two ends. Germline loops: CDR1 SGDLS, CDR2 YYNGEE. The CDR3 totals 14 residues. The CDR3 DNA reads as TGTGCCAGCAGTCCCGGGACATGGGAAAATACGCAGTATTTT. It yields the protein CASSPGTWENTQYF.